The text below deals with one T cell receptor beta chain. Its antigen remains undetermined. The record has no base qualities; no much larger clone is one base away. The CDR3 has 15 amino acids, counting the end cysteine and phenylalanine. Just the 45-base CDR3 DNA is kept, in frame starting at base 1. Trimming removed 7 bases from V and 2 bases from J; the gene matches leave 9 bases unexplained. The germline V gene specifies MGHRA as CDR1 and YSYEKL as CDR2. TCRbeta CDR3 regions were amplified from genomic DNA using the immunoSEQ Assay, a bias-controlled multiplex PCR. As for the authors' bioinformatics: The number of nucleated cells in each sample was estimated from the amplification of reference gene primers within the assay. Sequence reads were collapsed and filtered to measure the absolute abundance of every unique TCRbeta CDR3 rearrangement. Productive Simpson clonality was computed per sample as the square root of Simpson's diversity index over productive rearrangements. What TCRdb holds here is the immuneACCESS table cut down to in-frame rearrangements. Part of the clones is not present; checked against another copy, under half of the missing clones reflect an unresolved V gene, and the others are unexplained. V, J and clone size derive from that table, while D and trimming were established from the DNA sequence. The sample data list around 110,000 clones, and 86% of these were observed just once. The ten largest clonotypes hold around 4.7% of the sample.

This sample stems from a study of blood T cell repertoires in COVID-19 (dated by TCRdb to between 2020 and 2021). Study-wide context: Collaborator samples came from the United States, Italy and Spain and covered acute and convalescent phases of COVID-19. Where available, HLA class I and class II types were obtained from metadata supplied by the sample provider rather than from assay-based typing. The repertoires were made available in a free public database intended to serve as a resource for research on the immune response to SARS-CoV-2. The material from the prospective study consisted of cDNA or gDNA derived from T cells, B-cell-depleted T cells, or PBMCs. The sample metadata nearly always contained a de-identified subject ID, COVID-19 status, age in years and sex. Deeply sampled blood TCRbeta repertoires from subjects exposed to, actively infected with, or recovered from COVID-19 were included in the dataset. Samples were obtained from the ongoing ImmuneRACE study (first 160 participants) and from over 1,000 subjects provided by 6 global collaborators. Findings and caveats that apply to the study as a whole: The quantity of clinical and demographic metadata differed by source and by participant and was supplied without curation.

The collaborating institutions used their own protocols to collect whole blood in K2EDTA tubes. For TCRbeta analysis, collaborator samples were shipped as frozen whole blood, as isolated PBMCs, or as DNA extracted from either sample type. What was sequenced was peripheral blood. The receptor chain draws on TRBV4-1 and TRBJ2-3, with 7 junctional bases fitting TRBD1. The sequence derives from a man aged 40-49 years with acute or convalescent COVID-19. The CDR3 reads as follows: CASNPDRADTDTQYF. Read as DNA, the sequence is TGCGCCAGCAACCCTGACAGGGCCGACACAGATACGCAGTATTTT.